This is a list of T cell receptor beta chains from one sample in a study of cytomegalovirus exposure and HLA in healthy donors. TCRdb's copy holds only in-frame clones and misses some; the assay was immunoSEQ multiplex PCR. The sample lists about 140,000 clones, around 81% occurring once. Sequenced sample: PBMCs. The receptor set was obtained from a man between 35 and 55 years old in good health and CMV-seropositive. Each CDR3 is given with its conserved first and last residue. The D gene is left open where the match is weak. Size values are once, few and many counts, or a class for expanded clones, and some rows have none.

V gene	J gene	D gene	clone size	CDR3 protein	CDR3 DNA
TRBV9	TRBJ2-1	TRBD2	.	CASSVTSGVRDEQFF	TGTGCCAGCAGCGTAACTAGCGGGGTCCGGGATGAGCAGTTCTTC
TRBV7-9	TRBJ2-5	TRBD1	.	CASSLGTGIVETQYF	TGTGCCAGCAGCTTAGGGACAGGGATCGTGGAGACCCAGTACTTC
TRBV19	TRBJ2-1	TRBD2	.	CASNGLAGTLNEQFF	TGTGCCAGTAATGGTCTAGCGGGGACCCTTAATGAGCAGTTCTTC
TRBV27	TRBJ2-3	TRBD2	.	CASSLPLAGLDTQYF	TGTGCCAGCAGTCTCCCACTAGCGGGGTTAGATACGCAGTATTTT
TRBV5-6	TRBJ2-1	TRBD2	.	CASSQPGLAGFYNEQFF	TGTGCCAGCAGCCAACCGGGACTAGCGGGTTTCTACAATGAGCAGTTCTTC
TRBV29-1	TRBJ1-2	.	few	CSVENAISGTTNYGYTF	TGCAGCGTTGAAAACGCAATATCCGGGACAACTAACTATGGCTACACCTTC
TRBV5-1	TRBJ1-4	TRBD1	.	CASRRQGAPNEKLFF	TGCGCCAGCAGAAGACAGGGGGCCCCTAATGAAAAACTGTTTTTT
TRBV9	TRBJ2-3	.	.	CASGQLADTQYF	TGTGCCAGCGGGCAACTCGCAGATACGCAGTATTTT
TRBV27	TRBJ2-5	TRBD2	.	CASSPGGAKTQYF	TGTGCCAGCAGTCCGGGGGGGGCGAAGACCCAGTACTTC
TRBV28	TRBJ1-1	TRBD1	.	CASSEYRGPEAFF	TGTGCCAGCAGTGAATACAGGGGACCTGAAGCTTTCTTT
TRBV5-4	TRBJ2-7	TRBD1	.	CASRPGTGKVEQYF	TGTGCCAGCAGGCCCGGGACAGGAAAAGTAGAGCAGTACTTC
TRBV2	TRBJ2-3	.	.	CASSEVRGSKDTQYF	TGTGCCAGCAGTGAAGTCCGAGGGAGTAAGGATACGCAGTATTTT
TRBV27	TRBJ2-7	.	.	CASSLKQGLDEQYF	TGTGCCAGCAGTTTAAAGCAGGGTTTGGACGAGCAGTACTTC
TRBV23-1	TRBJ2-7	TRBD1	.	CASSQNIRGRLYEQYF	TGCGCCAGCAGTCAAAATATCAGGGGGCGTCTTTACGAGCAGTACTTC
TRBV29-1	TRBJ1-1	TRBD1	.	CSARGSNTEAFF	TGCAGCGCCAGGGGGTCGAACACTGAAGCTTTCTTT
TRBV9	TRBJ1-2	TRBD1	.	CASSVALRLWTGELYGYTF	TGTGCCAGCAGCGTAGCTTTAAGACTATGGACAGGCGAACTCTATGGCTACACCTTC
TRBV23-1	TRBJ2-3	TRBD2	few	CASSKPGLETDTQYF	TGCGCCAGCAGTAAACCGGGACTAGAAACAGATACGCAGTATTTT
TRBV19	TRBJ1-2	.	.	CASSYPPGILNGYTF	TGTGCCAGTAGTTATCCCCCCGGGATTCTTAATGGCTACACCTTC
TRBV6-5	TRBJ1-3	.	.	CASSTGDLSGNTIYF	TGTGCCAGCAGTACCGGGGACTTGTCCGGAAACACCATATATTTT
TRBV7-8	TRBJ2-1	.	.	CASSFALGQGVNNEQFF	TGTGCCAGCAGCTTCGCCTTAGGGCAGGGTGTGAACAATGAGCAGTTCTTC
TRBV5-4	TRBJ2-1	.	few	CASSWTESNEQFF	TGTGCCAGCAGCTGGACTGAGAGTAATGAGCAGTTCTTC
TRBV4-1	TRBJ2-5	.	.	CASSQGGRETQYF	TGCGCCAGCAGCCAAGGGGGCCGAGAGACCCAGTACTTC
TRBV9	TRBJ1-2	TRBD1	once	CASTTGSYGYTF	TGTGCCAGTACGACAGGGTCCTATGGCTACACCTTC
TRBV5-1	TRBJ2-7	TRBD2	.	CASSFGLAGRLSYEQYF	TGCGCCAGCAGCTTCGGACTAGCGGGGCGTCTCTCCTACGAGCAGTACTTC
TRBV11-3	TRBJ2-7	.	.	CASSLGRQSEQYF	TGTGCCAGCAGCTTAGGGCGGCAGTCCGAGCAGTACTTC
TRBV2	TRBJ2-7	TRBD1	once	CASSDDQGESREQYF	TGTGCCAGCAGTGACGATCAGGGGGAAAGTCGCGAGCAGTACTTC
TRBV5-4	TRBJ2-5	.	.	CASSLGGANRGGETQYF	TGTGCCAGCAGCTTGGGGGGGGCGAACAGGGGTGGAGAGACCCAGTACTTC
TRBV6-1	TRBJ2-1	TRBD1	.	CASRQGSPYNEQFF	TGTGCCAGTAGACAGGGTAGCCCCTACAATGAGCAGTTCTTC
TRBV6-5	TRBJ2-3	TRBD2	.	CASRLGLAGTDTQYF	TGTGCCAGCAGACTCGGACTAGCGGGGACAGATACGCAGTATTTT
TRBV15	TRBJ2-7	TRBD2	.	CATSRESGVAYEQYF	TGTGCCACCAGCAGAGAGAGCGGGGTCGCCTACGAGCAGTACTTC
TRBV27	TRBJ1-2	.	.	CASSFRGGGYTF	TGTGCCAGCAGTTTCCGGGGGGGTGGCTACACCTTC
TRBV19	TRBJ1-2	.	.	CASSISGGYYGYTF	TGTGCCAGTAGTATTTCCGGCGGTTACTATGGCTACACCTTC
TRBV15	TRBJ2-7	.	.	CATSRGTEQYF	TGTGCCACCAGCAGGGGGACAGAGCAGTACTTC
TRBV7-2	TRBJ2-5	.	.	CASSLGVYQETQYF	TGTGCCAGCAGCTTAGGAGTGTACCAAGAGACCCAGTACTTC
TRBV5-1	TRBJ1-2	TRBD1	.	CASSQTGTDGYTF	TGCGCCAGCAGCCAGACAGGGACGGATGGCTACACCTTC
TRBV5-1	TRBJ2-1	.	.	CASSLGGADEYNEQFF	TGCGCCAGCAGCTTAGGGGGAGCGGATGAATACAATGAGCAGTTCTTC
TRBV5-1	TRBJ2-2	.	.	CASSPPGGELFF	TGCGCCAGCAGCCCTCCGGGCGGGGAGCTGTTTTTT
TRBV29-1	TRBJ2-3	.	.	CSFPGLSTDTQYF	TGCAGCTTCCCGGGACTGAGCACAGATACGCAGTATTTT
TRBV21-1	TRBJ1-5	.	.	CARGQGQINQPQHF	TGTGCCAGGGGACAGGGACAGATCAATCAGCCCCAGCATTTT
TRBV15	TRBJ2-3	.	.	CATSRDSDTDTQYF	TGTGCCACCAGCAGGGACAGCGACACAGATACGCAGTATTTT
TRBV18	TRBJ2-6	.	.	CASSPMSTSSGANVLTF	TGTGCCAGCTCACCGATGAGTACGAGCTCTGGGGCCAACGTCCTGACTTTC